This TCR beta chain is from a study of blood T cell repertoires in COVID-19. Across the study: Both acute and convalescent COVID-19 samples were obtained from the United States, Italy and Spain. Sample material is recorded as cDNA or gDNA derived from T cells, B-cell-depleted T cells, or PBMCs.

The Seattle patients, enrolled during active infection, were followed longitudinally. Trimming shortened V by 1 base and J by 0 bases, and 4 bases separated the two germline ends. There are 15 residues in the CDR3. The V gene's germline CDR1 is SGHTA and CDR2 FQGNSA. The authors' processing: Reference gene primer amplification gave estimated nucleated cell counts. The repertoire was sequenced with immunoSEQ multiplex PCR; TCRdb's copy has only in-frame clones and lacks some. The V and J calls and clone size come from that table; D and trimming were worked out from the DNA. The sample has over 150,000 clones, around four fifths seen once.

The sequenced sample consisted of peripheral blood. The rearrangement uses TRBV7-2 and TRBJ2-6; D not resolved. The clonotype comes from a woman of 80 years or more with COVID-19, enrolled during active disease. The CDR3 DNA is TGTGCCAGCAGCTTAGACAGCTCTGGGGCCAACGTCCTGACTTTC. It encodes CASSLDSSGANVLTF.